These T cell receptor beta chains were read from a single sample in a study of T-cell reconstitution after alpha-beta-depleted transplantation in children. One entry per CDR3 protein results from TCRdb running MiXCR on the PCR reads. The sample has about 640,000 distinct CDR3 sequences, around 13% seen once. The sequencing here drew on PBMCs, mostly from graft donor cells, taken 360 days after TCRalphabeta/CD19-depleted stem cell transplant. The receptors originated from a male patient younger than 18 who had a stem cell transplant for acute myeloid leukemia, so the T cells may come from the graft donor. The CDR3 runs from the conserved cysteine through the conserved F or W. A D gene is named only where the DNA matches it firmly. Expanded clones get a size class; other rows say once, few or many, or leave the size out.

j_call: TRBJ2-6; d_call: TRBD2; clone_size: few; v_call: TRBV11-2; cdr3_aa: CASSPLPASGSLSGANVLTF; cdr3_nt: TGTGCCAGCAGCCCCCTTCCGGCTAGCGGGTCCCTCTCTGGGGCCAACGTCCTGACTTTC
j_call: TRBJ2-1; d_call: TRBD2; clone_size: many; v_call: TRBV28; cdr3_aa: CASSLSGLAGTLSYNEQFF; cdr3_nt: TGTGCCAGCAGTTTATCGGGACTAGCGGGAACCCTCTCCTACAATGAGCAGTTCTTC
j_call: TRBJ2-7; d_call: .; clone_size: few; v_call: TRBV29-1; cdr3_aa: CSVVGAGEPYEQYF; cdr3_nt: TGCAGCGTTGTAGGGGCTGGGGAACCCTACGAGCAGTACTTC
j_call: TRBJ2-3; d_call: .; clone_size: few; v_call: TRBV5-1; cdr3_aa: CASSEGWGTDTQYF; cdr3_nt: TGCGCCAGCAGCGAGGGTTGGGGCACAGATACGCAGTATTTT
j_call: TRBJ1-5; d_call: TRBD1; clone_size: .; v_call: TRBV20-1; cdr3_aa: CSARLGQVNQPQHF; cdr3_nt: TGCAGTGCTAGACTGGGACAGGTTAATCAGCCCCAGCATTTT
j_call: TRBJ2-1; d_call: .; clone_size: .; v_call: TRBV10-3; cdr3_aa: CAISGGVLRRLANEQFF; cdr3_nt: TGTGCCATCAGCGGAGGGGTCCTTAGACGCTTGGCAAATGAGCAGTTCTTC
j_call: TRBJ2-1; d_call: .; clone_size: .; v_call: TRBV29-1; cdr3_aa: CSVEEFPEKYNEQFF; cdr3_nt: TGCAGCGTTGAAGAATTCCCCGAGAAATACAATGAGCAGTTCTTC
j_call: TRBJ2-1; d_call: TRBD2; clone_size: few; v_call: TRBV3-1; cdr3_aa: CASSQTSGVTYNEQFF; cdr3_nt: TGTGCCAGCAGCCAGACTAGCGGGGTTACCTACAATGAGCAGTTCTTC
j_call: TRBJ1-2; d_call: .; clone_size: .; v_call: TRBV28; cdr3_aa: CASSRRGAASGYTF; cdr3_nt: TGTGCCAGCAGTCGCAGGGGCGCGGCGAGTGGCTACACCTTC
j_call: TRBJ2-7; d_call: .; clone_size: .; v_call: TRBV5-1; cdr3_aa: CASSLAGAKDEQYF; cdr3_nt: TGCGCCAGCAGCTTGGCGGGGGCGAAGGACGAGCAGTACTTC
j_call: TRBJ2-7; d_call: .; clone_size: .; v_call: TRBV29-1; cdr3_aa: CSGSQGPDYEQYF; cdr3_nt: TGCAGCGGCTCTCAGGGACCCGACTACGAGCAGTACTTC
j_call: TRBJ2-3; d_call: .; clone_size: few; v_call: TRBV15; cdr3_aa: CALGAGRSTDTQYF; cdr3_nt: TGTGCCCTTGGGGCCGGGAGATCGACAGATACGCAGTATTTT
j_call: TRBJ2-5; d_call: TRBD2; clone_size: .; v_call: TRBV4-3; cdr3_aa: CASSQGRLAGEGETQYF; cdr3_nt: TGCGCCAGCAGCCAAGGCCGACTAGCGGGAGAAGGGGAGACCCAGTACTTC
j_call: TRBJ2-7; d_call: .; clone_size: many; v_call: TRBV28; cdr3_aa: CASSETEFEYF; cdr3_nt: TGTGCCAGCAGCGAGACAGAGTTTGAGTACTTC
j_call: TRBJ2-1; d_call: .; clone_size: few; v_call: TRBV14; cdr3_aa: CASSQDGFSEQFF; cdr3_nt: TGTGCCAGCAGCCAAGATGGGTTCTCAGAGCAGTTCTTC
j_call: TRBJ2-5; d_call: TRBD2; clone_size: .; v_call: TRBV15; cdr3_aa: CATSREAGRQETQYF; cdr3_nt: TGTGCCACCAGCAGAGAAGCGGGGCGCCAAGAGACCCAGTACTTC
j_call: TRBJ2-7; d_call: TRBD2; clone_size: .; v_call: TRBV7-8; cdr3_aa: CASSSRGAGLYEQYF; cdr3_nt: TGTGCCAGCAGCTCCCGGGGAGCGGGGCTCTACGAGCAGTACTTC
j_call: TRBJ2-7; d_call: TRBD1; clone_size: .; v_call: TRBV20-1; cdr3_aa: CSAPGRDSFRLSSYEQYF; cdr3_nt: TGCAGTGCCCCGGGCCGGGACAGCTTCCGATTGAGCTCCTACGAGCAGTACTTC
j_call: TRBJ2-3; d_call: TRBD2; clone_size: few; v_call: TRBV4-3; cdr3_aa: CASSPQTSGITDTQYF; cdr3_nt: TGCGCCAGCAGCCCGCAGACTAGCGGAATAACAGATACGCAGTATTTT
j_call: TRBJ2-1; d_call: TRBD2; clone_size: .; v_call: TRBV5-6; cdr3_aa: CASSLVTPSGPNEQFF; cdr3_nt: TGTGCCAGCAGCTTGGTTACTCCTAGCGGGCCTAATGAGCAGTTCTTC
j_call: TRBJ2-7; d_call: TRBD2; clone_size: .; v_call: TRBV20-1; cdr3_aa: CSADLGTSGIGEQYF; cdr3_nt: TGCAGTGCCGATCTCGGGACTAGCGGGATAGGGGAGCAGTACTTC
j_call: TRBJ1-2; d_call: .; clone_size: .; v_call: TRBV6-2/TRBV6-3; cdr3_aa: CASSYGGGHGYGYTF; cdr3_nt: TGTGCCAGCAGTTACGGAGGGGGACATGGCTATGGCTACACCTTC
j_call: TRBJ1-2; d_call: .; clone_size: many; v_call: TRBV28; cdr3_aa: CASRRQFNYGYTF; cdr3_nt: TGTGCCAGCAGGAGACAGTTCAACTATGGCTACACCTTC
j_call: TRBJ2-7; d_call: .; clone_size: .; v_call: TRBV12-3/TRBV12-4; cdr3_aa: CASSHRQVLSYEQYF; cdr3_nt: TGTGCCAGCAGTCACCGACAGGTGCTCTCCTACGAGCAGTACTTC
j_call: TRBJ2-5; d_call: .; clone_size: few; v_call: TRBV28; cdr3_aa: CASSPKKTRSQETQYF; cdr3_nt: TGTGCCAGCAGTCCCAAAAAGACGCGGAGCCAAGAGACCCAGTACTTC
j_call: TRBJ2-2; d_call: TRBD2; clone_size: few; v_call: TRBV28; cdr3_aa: CASSLLAGAGELFF; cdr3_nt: TGTGCCAGCAGTTTATTAGCGGGAGCCGGGGAGCTGTTTTTT
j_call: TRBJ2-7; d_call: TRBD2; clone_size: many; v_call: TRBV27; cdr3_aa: CASSREGNYEQYF; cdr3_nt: TGTGCCAGCTCTAGGGAGGGGAACTACGAGCAGTACTTC
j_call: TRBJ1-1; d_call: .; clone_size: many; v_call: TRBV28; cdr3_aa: CASSFRGTEAFF; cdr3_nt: TGTGCCAGCAGTTTCCGGGGCACTGAAGCTTTCTTT
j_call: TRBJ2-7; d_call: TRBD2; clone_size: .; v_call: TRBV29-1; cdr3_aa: CSGSGTSGSGEQYF; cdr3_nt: TGCAGCGGGAGTGGGACTAGCGGGAGTGGGGAGCAGTACTTC
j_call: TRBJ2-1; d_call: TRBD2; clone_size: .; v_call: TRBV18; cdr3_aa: CASSPLMGTSGYNEQFF; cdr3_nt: TGTGCCAGCTCACCCCTAATGGGGACTAGCGGCTACAATGAGCAGTTCTTC
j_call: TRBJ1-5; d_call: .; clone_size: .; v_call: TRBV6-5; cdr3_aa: CASSYSGVRGQPQHF; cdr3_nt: TGTGCCAGCAGTTACTCTGGAGTGAGAGGACAGCCCCAGCATTTT
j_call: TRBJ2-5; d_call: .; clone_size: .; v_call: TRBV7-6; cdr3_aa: CAIARGETQYF; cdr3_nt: TGTGCCATTGCGAGGGGTGAGACCCAGTACTTC
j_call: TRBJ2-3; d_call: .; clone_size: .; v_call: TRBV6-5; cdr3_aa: CASSYPTTVTDTQYF; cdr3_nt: TGTGCCAGCAGTTACCCGACCACGGTAACAGATACGCAGTATTTT
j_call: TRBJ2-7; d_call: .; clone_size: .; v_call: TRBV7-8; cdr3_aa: CASSLAGQGIYEQYF; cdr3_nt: TGTGCCAGCAGCTTAGCAGGTCAGGGAATATACGAGCAGTACTTC
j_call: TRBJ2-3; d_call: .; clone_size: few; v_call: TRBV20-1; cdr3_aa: CSASIPGLTDTQYF; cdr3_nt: TGCAGTGCTAGCATTCCCGGGCTTACAGATACGCAGTATTTT
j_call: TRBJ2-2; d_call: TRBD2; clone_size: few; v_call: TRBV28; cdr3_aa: CASSLSLIGTSGTGELFF; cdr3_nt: TGTGCCAGCAGTTTATCCCTAATCGGGACTAGCGGAACCGGGGAGCTGTTTTTT
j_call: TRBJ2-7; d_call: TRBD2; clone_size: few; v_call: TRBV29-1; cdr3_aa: CSVGVAGTFYEQYF; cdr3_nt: TGCAGCGTGGGGGTAGCGGGAACTTTTTACGAGCAGTACTTC
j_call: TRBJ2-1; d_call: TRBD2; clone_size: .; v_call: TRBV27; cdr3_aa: CASTPLTSGATGNEQFF; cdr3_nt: TGTGCCAGCACCCCTCTGACTAGCGGGGCAACAGGTAATGAGCAGTTCTTC
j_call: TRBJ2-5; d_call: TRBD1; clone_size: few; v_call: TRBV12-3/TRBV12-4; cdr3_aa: CASSFRAAEGARETQYF; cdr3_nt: TGTGCCAGCAGTTTTCGGGCCGCCGAGGGGGCGCGAGAGACCCAGTACTTC
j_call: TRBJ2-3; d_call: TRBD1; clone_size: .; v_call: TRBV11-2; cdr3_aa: CASSPRQGDTDTQYF; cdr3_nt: TGTGCCAGCAGCCCGAGACAGGGAGACACAGATACGCAGTATTTT
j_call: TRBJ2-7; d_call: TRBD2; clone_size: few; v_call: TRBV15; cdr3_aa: CATSRGGLAELTGNEQYF; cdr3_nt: TGTGCCACCAGCAGAGGGGGACTAGCGGAGCTCACGGGGAACGAGCAGTACTTC
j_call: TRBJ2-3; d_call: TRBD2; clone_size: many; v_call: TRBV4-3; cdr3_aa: CASSQDRPSGSITDTQYF; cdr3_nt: TGCGCCAGCAGCCAAGATAGGCCTAGCGGGAGTATCACAGATACGCAGTATTTT
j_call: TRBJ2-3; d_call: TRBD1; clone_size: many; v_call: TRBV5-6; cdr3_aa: CASSPGTGKDTQYF; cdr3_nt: TGTGCCAGCAGCCCCGGGACAGGGAAAGATACGCAGTATTTT
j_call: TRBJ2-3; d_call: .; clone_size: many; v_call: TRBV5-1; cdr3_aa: CASGGARGTDTQYF; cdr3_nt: TGCGCCAGCGGCGGGGCTCGGGGCACAGATACGCAGTATTTT
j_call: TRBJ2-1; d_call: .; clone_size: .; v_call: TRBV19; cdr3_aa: CASSRGTVYNEQFF; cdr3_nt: TGTGCCAGTAGCCGTGGTACGGTCTACAATGAGCAGTTCTTC
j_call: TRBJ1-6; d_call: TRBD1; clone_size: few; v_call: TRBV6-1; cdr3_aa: CASTLTGTVSSYNSPLHF; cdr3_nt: TGTGCCAGCACCTTAACCGGGACAGTCAGCTCCTATAATTCACCCCTCCACTTT
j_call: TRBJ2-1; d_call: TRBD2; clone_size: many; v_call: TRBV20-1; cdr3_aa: CSAPGLAAAYNEQFF; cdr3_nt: TGCAGTGCTCCGGGACTAGCGGCGGCCTACAATGAGCAGTTCTTC